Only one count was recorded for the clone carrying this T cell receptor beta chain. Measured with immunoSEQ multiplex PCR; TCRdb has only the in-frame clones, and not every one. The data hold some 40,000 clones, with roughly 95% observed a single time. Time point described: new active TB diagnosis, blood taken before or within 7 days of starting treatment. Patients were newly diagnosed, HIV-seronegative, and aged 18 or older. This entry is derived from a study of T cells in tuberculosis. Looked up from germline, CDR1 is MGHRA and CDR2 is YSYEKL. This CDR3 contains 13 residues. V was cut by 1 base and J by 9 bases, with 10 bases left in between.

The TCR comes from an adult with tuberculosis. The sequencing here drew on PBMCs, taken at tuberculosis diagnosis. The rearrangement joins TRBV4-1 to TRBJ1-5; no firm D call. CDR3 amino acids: CASSQGSLRPQHF. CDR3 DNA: TGCGCCAGCAGCCAAGGTAGCCTTAGGCCCCAGCATTTT.